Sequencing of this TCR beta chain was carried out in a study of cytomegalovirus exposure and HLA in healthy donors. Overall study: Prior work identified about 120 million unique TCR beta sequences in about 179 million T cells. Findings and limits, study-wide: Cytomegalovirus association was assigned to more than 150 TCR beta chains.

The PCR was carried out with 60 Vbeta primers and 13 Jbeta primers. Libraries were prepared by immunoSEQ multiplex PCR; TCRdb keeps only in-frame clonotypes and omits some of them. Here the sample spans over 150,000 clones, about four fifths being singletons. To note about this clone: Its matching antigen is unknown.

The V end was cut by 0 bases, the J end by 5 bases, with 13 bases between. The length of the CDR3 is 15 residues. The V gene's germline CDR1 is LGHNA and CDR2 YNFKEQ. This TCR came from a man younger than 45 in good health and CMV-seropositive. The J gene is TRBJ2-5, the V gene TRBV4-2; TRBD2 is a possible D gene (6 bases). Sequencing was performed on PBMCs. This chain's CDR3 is CASSQDWGERETQYF. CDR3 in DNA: TGTGCCAGCAGCCAAGACTGGGGGGAGCGGGAGACCCAGTACTTC.